The present T cell receptor beta chain was sequenced within a study of blood T cell repertoires in COVID-19. Study overall: Samples taken during acute and convalescent COVID-19 were collected in the United States, Italy and Spain. T cells, B-cell-depleted T cells, or PBMCs provided the cDNA or gDNA that served as material.

This clone has a single count. The table came from immunoSEQ multiplex PCR; TCRdb's copy has only in-frame clones and leaves some out. The sample carries 150,000 to 200,000 clones, 80% to 90% recorded once. This TCR came from a middle-aged man with active or convalescent COVID-19. Material: peripheral blood.

CDR3 coding DNA: TGCAGTGCTAGTTCGACTAGCACAGATACGCAGTATTTT. It is translated as CSASSTSTDTQYF. The chain uses TRBV20-1 and TRBJ2-3; D call uncertain. Looked up from germline, CDR1 is DFQATT and CDR2 is SNEGSKA (reference sequence). This CDR3 comprises 13 residues. V dropped 3 bases and J dropped 0 bases, with 7 bases sitting between them.